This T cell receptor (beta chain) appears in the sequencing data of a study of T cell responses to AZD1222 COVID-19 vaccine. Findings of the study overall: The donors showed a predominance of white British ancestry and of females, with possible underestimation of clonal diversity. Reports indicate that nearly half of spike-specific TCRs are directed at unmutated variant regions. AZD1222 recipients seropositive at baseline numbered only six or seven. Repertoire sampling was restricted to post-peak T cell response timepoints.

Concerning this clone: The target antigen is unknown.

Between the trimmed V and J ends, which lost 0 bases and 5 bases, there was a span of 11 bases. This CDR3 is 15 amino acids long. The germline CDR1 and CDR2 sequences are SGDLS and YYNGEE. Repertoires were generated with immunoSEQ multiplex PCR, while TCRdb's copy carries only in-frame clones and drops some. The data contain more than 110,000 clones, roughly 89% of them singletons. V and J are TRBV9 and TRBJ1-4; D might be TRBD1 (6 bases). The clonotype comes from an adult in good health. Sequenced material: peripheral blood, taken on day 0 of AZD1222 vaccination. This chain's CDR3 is CASSVGERGNEKLFF. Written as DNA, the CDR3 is TGTGCCAGCAGCGTAGGGGAAAGGGGGAATGAAAAACTGTTTTTT. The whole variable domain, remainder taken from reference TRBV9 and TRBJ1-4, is DSGVTQTPKHLITATGQRVTLRCSPRSGDLSVYWYQQSLDQGLQFLIQYYNGEERAKGNILERFSAQQFPDLHSELNLSSLELGDSALYFCASSVGERGNEKLFFGSGTQLSVL.